This entry lists 27 T cell receptor beta chains sequenced from one sample in a study of T-cell memory formation after mild COVID-19 (dated by TCRdb to 2020 to 2022). The library was prepared using 5' RACE. The instrument given in TCRdb is Illumina NovaSeq 6000. TCRdb reprocessing: public reads trimmed at Q25 with fastp, clones called with MiXCR, in-frame beta chains kept. Each record represents a unique CDR3 protein, reported with the most common genes and DNA among its rows. In this sample the table shows about 600,000 distinct CDR3 sequences, roughly 22% of which occur a single time. The leading ten clones occupy approximately 8.4% of the sample. Sequenced material: PBMCs or a T cell subset sorted from them (not recorded which). The receptors were gathered from an adult woman who had mild COVID-19 (a few samples of this study predate the infection). The sample titles of this study are shuffled in the database, so cell type and time point are left out; the donor was told from shared clones.

The chain couples TRBV5-1 to TRBJ2-2, with 10 positions matching TRBD2. The germline V gene has CDR1 SGHRS and CDR2 YFSETQ. V was pared by 6 bases and J by 3 bases, with 5 bases of the junction left unmatched. The CDR3 loop spans 15 amino acids. The CDR3 loop is CASTVAGGYTGELFF. The CDR3 DNA sequence: TGCGCCAGCACCGTAGCGGGAGGCTACACCGGGGAGCTGTTTTTT.

The CDR3 here is CASRGRVRNTEAFF. DNA for the CDR3: TGTGCCAGCAGGGGGAGGGTTCGGAACACTGAAGCTTTCTTT. The chain links TRBV6-1 to TRBJ1-1; D uncertain. In germline, CDR1 is MNHNS, CDR2 SASEGT. The CDR3 has 14 amino acids. V lost 6 bases, J lost 1 base, and 12 bases lay in between.

CDR3 coding DNA: TGTGCCACCAGCAGAGAAGGGGCTGGGGCCAACGTCCTGACTTTC. Translation gives CATSREGAGANVLTF. The chain combines TRBV15 with TRBJ2-6, with TRBD1 as a possible D gene (5 bases). The CDR3 is made up of 15 amino acids. V was cut by 0 bases and J by 2 bases, with 5 bases left in between. Germline V lookup: CDR1 LNHNV, CDR2 YYDKDF (reference sequence).

This chain's CDR3 is CASSILPGHTMNTEAFF. The CDR3 nucleotides are TGTGCCAGTAGTATTCTACCGGGACATACGATGAACACTGAAGCTTTCTTT. The chain links TRBV19 to TRBJ1-1, with TRBD1 as a possible D gene (6 bases). Germline CDR1 and CDR2: LNHDA and SQIVND (reference sequence). The CDR3 contains 17 residues. V lost 3 bases and J lost 0, with 17 bases in between.

The J gene is TRBJ1-1, the V gene TRBV20-1, with D possibly TRBD1 on 5 matching bases. The CDR3 has 13 residues. Germline V gene data show CDR1 as DFQATT and CDR2 as SNEGSKA (reference sequence). Trimming cost V 3 bases and J 3 bases, with 11 bases left between them. The CDR3 sequence: CSARGTLYTEAFF. In DNA, the CDR3 is TGCAGTGCTAGGGGGACTTTATACACTGAAGCTTTCTTT.

This clonotype has just a few counts. The chain couples TRBV6-2 or TRBV6-3 to TRBJ2-3; D possibly matches TRBD1 or TRBD2 (5 bases each). Germline V gene sequence: CDR1 MNHEY, CDR2 SVGEGT. The CDR3 has 16 residues. Trimming cost V 0 bases and J 1 base, with 11 bases left between them. DNA for the CDR3: TGTGCCAGCAGTTACTCGAGGGGTAGGGGCACAGATACGCAGTATTTT. Amino acid sequence: CASSYSRGRGTDTQYF.

This clonotype was seen a few times. The chain combines TRBV29-1 with TRBJ2-1; possible D gene TRBD2, 7 bases. CDR1 is SQVTM, CDR2 ANQGSEA, per germline. The V and J ends lost 2 bases and 10 bases respectively, with 12 bases between them. This CDR3 is built from 12 residues. CDR3: CSVEKGGDEQFF. The CDR3 region has the DNA TGCAGCGTTGAAAAAGGGGGGGACGAGCAGTTCTTC.

This clonotype has only a few counts. This chain uses TRBV5-1 with TRBJ2-5, with 8 bases aligning to TRBD2. This CDR3 region has 14 residues. Germline V gene sequence: CDR1 SGHRS, CDR2 YFSETQ. The V gene end was trimmed by 4 bases and the J gene end by 5 bases; junction bases not matched to a gene: 7. As DNA, the CDR3 is TGCGCCAGCAGCCCACCGACTAGCGCGGAGACCCAGTACTTC. Translated, it gives CASSPPTSAETQYF.

There are a few counts of this clonotype. V and J are TRBV12-3 or TRBV12-4 and TRBJ2-1; 11 bases line up with TRBD1. The CDR3 is 15 residues long. Trimming at V came to 7 bases and at J to 10 bases, leaving 12 bases not matched to a gene. Written as DNA, the CDR3 is TGTGCCAGCAACAAGGACAGGGGGCCTACTGCCGAGCAGTTCTTC. As protein: CASNKDRGPTAEQFF.

CDR3 nucleotide sequence: TGTGCCTGGAATATCCCAAGGGCTAACTATGGCTACACCTTC. This gives the protein CAWNIPRANYGYTF. The chain joins TRBV30 to TRBJ1-2; D gene uncertain. The CDR3 sequence is 14 residues long. Looked up from germline, CDR1 is GTSNPN and CDR2 is SVGIG (reference sequence). V was pared by 4 bases and J by 0 bases, with 12 bases between.

This clonotype showed up just a few times. V usage is TRBV20-1 and J usage is TRBJ2-1; the D call may be TRBD1 or TRBD2 (5 bases each). V gave up 5 bases and J gave up 6 bases, with 17 bases separating them. The CDR3 contains 14 residues. From germline, CDR1 is DFQATT and CDR2 SNEGSKA (reference sequence). Here the CDR3 DNA reads TGCAGTGCTCACCGGGACCCTACAAGCAATGAGCAGTTCTTC. Translating it yields CSAHRDPTSNEQFF.

The chain recombines TRBV5-1 with TRBJ2-3, with 12 nucleotides matching TRBD2. The germline V gene has CDR1 SGHRS and CDR2 YFSETQ. The ends lost 4 bases at V and 0 bases at J; junction bases unmatched: 12. The CDR3 is made up of 19 amino acids. CDR3 residues: CASSRPSSGGAESTDTQYF. For the CDR3, the DNA is TGCGCCAGCAGCCGACCCTCTAGCGGGGGGGCCGAGAGCACAGATACGCAGTATTTT.

This clonotype was recorded a few times. The J gene is TRBJ2-1, the V gene TRBV2, with D unclear. CDR1 is SNHLY and CDR2 is FYNNEI in the germline V gene. Trimming shortened V by 7 bases and J by 0 bases, and 16 bases separated the two germline ends. The CDR3 length is 16 residues. CDR3 nucleotide sequence: TGTGCCAGCATGGTCCCGGTTCTGACCTCCTACAATGAGCAGTTCTTC. This encodes CASMVPVLTSYNEQFF.

The chain recombines TRBV7-6 with TRBJ2-1; 12 bases agree with TRBD1. Germline-derived CDR1 and CDR2 are SGHVS and FNYEAQ. After removal of 4 bases from V and 9 bases from J, the junction contained 10 bases not matched to a gene. The CDR3 runs 16 residues. The CDR3 DNA follows: TGTGCCAGCAGCTCGTACCCGGGACAGGGGGCGGGTGAGCAGTTCTTC. It translates to CASSSYPGQGAGEQFF.

The V and J genes are TRBV14 and TRBJ2-1; 13 bases align to TRBD2. Trimming cost V 1 base and J 4 bases; bases outside gene matches: 4. The CDR3 contains 17 residues. Germline-derived CDR1 and CDR2 are SGHDN and FVKESK. The CDR3 spells CASSQVLAGGLYNEQFF. In nucleotides, the CDR3 is TGTGCCAGCAGCCAAGTACTAGCGGGGGGGTTATACAATGAGCAGTTCTTC.

The rearrangement uses TRBV5-1 and TRBJ1-2, with 9 positions matching TRBD1. The CDR3 extends over 14 amino acids. Germline values: CDR1 SGHRS, CDR2 YFSETQ. V lost 3 bases and J lost 4; bases outside the gene matches: 4. CDR3 sequence (DNA): TGCGCCAGCAGCTACGGGGGACAGGGCTATGGCTACACCTTC. Residues: CASSYGGQGYGYTF.

V is TRBV12-3 or TRBV12-4 and J is TRBJ2-7; D might be TRBD2 (5 bases). This CDR3 spans 12 amino acids. V lost 9 bases, J lost 7 bases, and 16 bases lay in between. The CDR3 spells CASLGSEGEQYF. The CDR3 DNA reads TGTGCCAGTCTAGGGTCCGAGGGTGAGCAGTACTTC.

V is TRBV7-9 and J is TRBJ1-4, with D possibly being TRBD1 (5 bases). The length of the CDR3 is 15 residues. The V end lost 0 bases, the J end lost 8 bases, and 13 bases lay between the germline ends. Germline CDR1 reads SEHNR; CDR2 reads FQNEAQ (reference sequence). The CDR3 nucleotides are TGTGCCAGCAGCTTAGCGATTGCAGGGCGGGAAAAACTGTTTTTT. Translating gives CASSLAIAGREKLFF. The whole variable domain, remainder taken from reference TRBV7-9 and TRBJ1-4, is DTGVSQNPRHKITKRGQNVTFRCDPISEHNRLYWYRQTLGQGPEFLTYFQNEAQLEKSRLLSDRFSAERPKGSFSTLEIQRTEQGDSAMYLCASSLAIAGREKLFFGSGTQLSVL.

V is TRBV7-2 and J is TRBJ2-1; 11 bases align to TRBD2. CDR1 is SGHTA and CDR2 is FQGNSA in the germline V gene. The CDR3 covers 14 residues. V lost 7 bases to trimming and J lost 7 bases; unmatched junction nucleotides: 6. In DNA, the CDR3 is TGTGCCAGCAACATAGCGGGGGGGTTAAATGAGCAGTTCTTC. As protein: CASNIAGGLNEQFF.

The chain joins TRBV11-2 to TRBJ2-7; D possibly corresponds to TRBD1 (6 bases). The CDR3 extends over 12 amino acids. With 5 bases removed from V and 6 bases from J, the gap between germline ends came to 11 bases. Germline CDR1 reads SGHAT; CDR2 reads FQNNGV. The CDR3 DNA follows: TGTGCCAGCAGCCCCTCAGGGGCCGAGCAGTACTTC. It specifies CASSPSGAEQYF.

This clonotype showed up just a few times. The CDR3 region is CASSLFSSGGRYNEQFF. CDR3 in DNA: TGTGCCAGCAGCTTATTTTCTAGCGGGGGGAGATACAATGAGCAGTTCTTC. The J gene is TRBJ2-1, the V gene TRBV7-9, with TRBD2 matching 11 bases. The junction had 7 bases not matched to a gene; V was cut back by 2 bases and J by 4 bases. Germline CDR1 SEHNR, CDR2 FQNEAQ (reference sequence). CDR3 size: 17 residues. The entire variable domain, with the rest obtained from reference TRBV7-9 and TRBJ2-1, is as follows: DTGVSQNPRHKITKRGQNVTFRCDPISEHNRLYWYRQTLGQGPEFLTYFQNEAQLEKSRLLSDRFSAERPKGSFSTLEIQRTEQGDSAMYLCASSLFSSGGRYNEQFFGPGTRLTVL.

The rearrangement joins TRBV30 to TRBJ2-7; 15 positions match TRBD2. This CDR3 has 13 residues. CDR1 and CDR2 (germline): GTSNPN, SVGIG (reference sequence). Trimming at V came to 3 bases and at J to 7 bases, leaving 1 base not matched to a gene. This chain's CDR3 is CAWRGLAGGEQYF. As DNA, the CDR3 is TGTGCCTGGAGGGGACTAGCGGGGGGAGAGCAGTACTTC.

The chain has TRBV7-9 and TRBJ1-1; TRBD1 agrees at 7 bases. Per germline, CDR1 SEHNR and CDR2 FQNEAQ (reference sequence). This CDR3 spans 15 amino acids. V was pared by 4 bases and J by 1 base, with 6 bases of the junction left unmatched. CDR3 region: CASSYQQGQNTEAFF. The CDR3 DNA is TGTGCCAGCAGCTACCAACAGGGGCAGAACACTGAAGCTTTCTTT.

J is TRBJ2-5 and V is TRBV20-1; 8 nucleotides align to TRBD2. V lost 3 bases, J lost 2 bases, and 11 bases stayed unmatched. CDR3 length: 16 residues. Per the germline V gene, CDR1 is DFQATT and CDR2 is SNEGSKA (reference sequence). CDR3 coding DNA: TGCAGTGCTAGTGGTGGGACTAGTCTATTACAAGAGACCCAGTACTTC. Amino acids: CSASGGTSLLQETQYF.

This clonotype was counted a few times. The V and J genes are TRBV7-2 and TRBJ2-7, with unresolved D. This CDR3 is 14 amino acids long. Trimming took off 3 bases at V and 4 bases at J, with 13 bases between the two ends. Germline V gene lookup returns CDR1 SGHTA and CDR2 FQGNSA. CDR3 sequence reads: CASSFGRVPYEQYF. CDR3 bases: TGTGCCAGCAGCTTCGGAAGGGTTCCATACGAGCAGTACTTC.

There are a few counts of this clonotype. The rearrangement uses TRBV19 and TRBJ2-7; D uncertain. The CDR3 contains 13 residues. Trimming stripped 6 bases from V and 2 bases from J, with 11 bases between. Germline V gives CDR1 LNHDA, CDR2 SQIVND (reference sequence). The CDR3 region has the DNA TGTGCCAGTAGCAATCAGGCAGCCTACGAGCAGTACTTC. This sequence encodes CASSNQAAYEQYF.

This chain links TRBV12-3 or TRBV12-4 with TRBJ2-1; the D is unclear. The CDR3 has 13 amino acids. V was shortened by 4 bases and J by 6 bases, with 10 bases between the two germline ends. The chain's CDR3 is CASSSPWGNEQFF. DNA for the CDR3: TGTGCCAGCAGTTCCCCCTGGGGCAATGAGCAGTTCTTC.